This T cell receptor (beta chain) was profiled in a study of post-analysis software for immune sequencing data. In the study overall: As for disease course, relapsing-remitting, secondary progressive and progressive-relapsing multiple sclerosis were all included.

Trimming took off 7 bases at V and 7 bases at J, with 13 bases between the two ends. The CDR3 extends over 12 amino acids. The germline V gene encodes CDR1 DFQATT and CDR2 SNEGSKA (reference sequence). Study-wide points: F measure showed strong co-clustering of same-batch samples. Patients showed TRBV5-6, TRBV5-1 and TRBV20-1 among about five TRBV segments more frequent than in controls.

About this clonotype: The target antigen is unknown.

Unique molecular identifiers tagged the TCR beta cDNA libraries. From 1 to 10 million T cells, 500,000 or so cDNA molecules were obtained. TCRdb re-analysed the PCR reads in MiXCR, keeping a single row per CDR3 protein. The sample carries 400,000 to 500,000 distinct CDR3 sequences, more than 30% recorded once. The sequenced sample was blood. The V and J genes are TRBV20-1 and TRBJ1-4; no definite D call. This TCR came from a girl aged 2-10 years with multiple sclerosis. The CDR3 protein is CSGPLRVEKLFF. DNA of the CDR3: TGCAGTGGACCCCTAAGGGTTGAAAAACTGTTTTTT.